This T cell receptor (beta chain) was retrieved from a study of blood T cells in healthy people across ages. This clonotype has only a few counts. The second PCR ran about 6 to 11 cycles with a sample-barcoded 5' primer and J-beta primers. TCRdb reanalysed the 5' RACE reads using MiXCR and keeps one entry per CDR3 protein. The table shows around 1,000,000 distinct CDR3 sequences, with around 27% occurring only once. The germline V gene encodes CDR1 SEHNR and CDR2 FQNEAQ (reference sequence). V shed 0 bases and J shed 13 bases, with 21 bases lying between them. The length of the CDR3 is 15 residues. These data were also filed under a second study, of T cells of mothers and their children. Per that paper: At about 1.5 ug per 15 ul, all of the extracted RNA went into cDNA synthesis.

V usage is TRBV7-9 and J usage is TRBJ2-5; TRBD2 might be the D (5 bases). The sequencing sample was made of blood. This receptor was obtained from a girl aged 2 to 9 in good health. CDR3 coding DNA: TGTGCCAGCAGCTTAGCTTCCAGCGGAGCGTCCGAGCGGTACTTC. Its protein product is CASSLASSGASERYF.